This T cell receptor (beta chain) is from a study of lymphopenia after photon versus proton radiotherapy. Broader study findings: Post-nadir TCR diversity decline inversely tracked overall survival among those who died. Relative stability marked proton patients; photon patients lost diversity and naive cells. Post-nadir diversity loss with photons came from oligoclonal expansion, particularly CD8+ Temra cells.

The table came from immunoSEQ multiplex PCR; TCRdb's copy has only in-frame clones and leaves some out. Of tens of thousands of clones in the sample, around 82% are singletons; the top ten hold approximately 15%. Germline V gene sequence: CDR1 MDHEN, CDR2 SYDVKM. This CDR3 region has 15 residues. J gave up 1 base and V 3 bases, and 3 bases lay outside the gene matches. A word on this clone: Its antigen is unknown.

This receptor was taken from a woman in her seventies with pancreatic cancer. The rearrangement links TRBV28 to TRBJ2-1; 7 nucleotides agree with TRBD2. This material consisted of peripheral blood, taken from a patient treated with proton-based radiotherapy. The CDR3 DNA reads as TGTGCCAGCAGTTTCGGGGGGAGGTCCTACAATGAGCAGTTCTTC. Amino acid sequence: CASSFGGRSYNEQFF.